This entry lists 17 T cell receptor beta chains sequenced from one sample in a study of CD8 T cells in ankylosing spondylitis. Regarding the study as a whole: Blood of patients with ankylosing spondylitis appeared to be characterized by a TCR beta motif of several highly homologous variants.

TCRdb re-derived calls from the 5' RACE reads in MiXCR, one entry per CDR3 protein. The sample has around 770,000 distinct CDR3 sequences; around 20% are singletons. What these receptors recognize is not known. The source material was blood, either unsorted or a sorted T cell fraction (not recorded which). The receptor source for this set is a male donor with ankylosing spondylitis.

Only a few counts were recorded for this clonotype. The chain combines TRBV12-3 or TRBV12-4 with TRBJ2-1; 13 bases agree with TRBD2. This CDR3 is 16 amino acids long. Trimming cost V 5 bases and J 8 bases; bases outside gene matches: 9. CDR3 sequence reads: CASSLGLAGVAHEQFF. CDR3 in DNA: TGTGCCAGCAGTCTCGGACTAGCGGGAGTTGCCCATGAGCAGTTCTTC.

V is TRBV7-2 and J is TRBJ2-5, with D perhaps TRBD2 (5 bases). V lost 4 bases and J lost 1, with 16 bases in between. The CDR3 totals 16 residues. The germline V gene has CDR1 SGHTA and CDR2 FQGNSA. The CDR3 DNA follows: TGTGCCAGCAGCTCCATGGGCGGACTGGTCCAAGAGACCCAGTACTTC. It yields the protein CASSSMGGLVQETQYF. The full variable domain, its missing parts supplied by reference TRBV7-2 and TRBJ2-5, is GAGVSQSPSNKVTEKGKDVELRCDPISGHTALYWYRQSLGQGLEFLIYFQGNSAPDKSGLPSDRFSAERTGGSVSTLTIQRTQQEDSAVYLCASSSMGGLVQETQYFGPGTRLLVL.

The J gene is TRBJ2-5, the V gene TRBV20-1; 7 bases agree with TRBD2. Germline V gene sequence: CDR1 DFQATT, CDR2 SNEGSKA (reference sequence). This CDR3 is 14 amino acids long. The trim removed 2 bases at V and 5 bases at J, leaving 8 bases unmatched. In DNA, the CDR3 is TGCAGTGCTAGACCTCCTTGGCGGGGGGAGACCCAGTACTTC. Its translation: CSARPPWRGETQYF.

This clonotype occurred a few times. The V and J genes are TRBV12-3 or TRBV12-4 and TRBJ2-7; TRBD2 agrees at 14 bases. This CDR3 region has 15 residues. Germline trimming cut 5 bases from V and 2 bases from J; bases unmatched to any gene: 2. The CDR3 region has the DNA TGTGCCAGCAGTATGGGACTAGCGGGAGCCTACGAGCAGTACTTC. Translation gives CASSMGLAGAYEQYF.

This clonotype was seen more than once but under ten times. The chain combines TRBV20-1 with TRBJ2-2; TRBD1 matches at 7 bases. The germline CDR1 and CDR2 sequences are DFQATT and SNEGSKA (reference sequence). The length of the CDR3 is 13 residues. J gave up 3 bases and V 6 bases, and 4 bases lay outside the gene matches. The CDR3 DNA is TGCAGTGCCATGGACAGGTACACCGGGGAGCTGTTTTTT. Its protein product is CSAMDRYTGELFF.

This clonotype was detected a few times. The chain is built from TRBV20-1 and TRBJ2-3; TRBD2 agrees at 8 bases. Trimming took 1 base from V and 4 from J; bases not matched to a gene: 4. Per germline, CDR1 DFQATT and CDR2 SNEGSKA (reference sequence). This CDR3 has 14 residues. The CDR3 nucleotides are TGCAGTGCTAGAGCGGGGGGGAGGGCAGATACGCAGTATTTT. Its translation is CSARAGGRADTQYF.

This sequence joins TRBV20-1 and TRBJ2-3, with 9 positions matching TRBD2. Per the germline V gene, CDR1 is DFQATT and CDR2 is SNEGSKA (reference sequence). The CDR3 length is 16 residues. V was clipped by 3 bases and J by 6 bases; unmatched bases: 13. In nucleotides, the CDR3 is TGCAGTGCTAGGTCAACGGCGGCGGGGGGGCGGGATACGCAGTATTTT. Protein: CSARSTAAGGRDTQYF.

This clonotype appeared a few times. This chain uses TRBV4-2 with TRBJ2-1, with D possibly TRBD1 on 6 matching bases. The germline CDR1 and CDR2 sequences are LGHNA and YNFKEQ. There are 17 residues in the CDR3. V was clipped by 7 bases and J by 7 bases, with 26 bases between them. CDR3 region: CASTDGRGRVSVNEQFF. CDR3 DNA: TGTGCCAGCACCGACGGCAGGGGTCGGGTTAGCGTTAATGAGCAGTTCTTC.

V is TRBV20-1 and J is TRBJ1-6; D is ambiguous. Per germline, CDR1 DFQATT and CDR2 SNEGSKA (reference sequence). V lost 0 bases and J 8 bases, leaving 14 bases between the germline ends. There are 15 residues in the CDR3. The CDR3, as DNA: TGCAGTGCTAGAGATTCGTCGGGGAGTGATTCACCCCTCCACTTT. As protein: CSARDSSGSDSPLHF.

This chain uses TRBV7-9 with TRBJ2-1; 11 bases align to TRBD2. CDR1 and CDR2 (germline): SEHNR, FQNEAQ (reference sequence). V trimming: 3 bases; J trimming: 5 bases; junction bases outside the gene matches: 3. This CDR3 contains 15 residues. The CDR3 DNA is TGTGCCAGCAGCTTTTCGACTAGCGGGAACAATGAGCAGTTCTTC. Protein: CASSFSTSGNNEQFF.

This sequence joins TRBV14 and TRBJ2-5; TRBD1 is a possible D gene (5 bases). Germline assignment: CDR1 SGHDN and CDR2 FVKESK. The V and J ends lost 1 base and 1 base respectively, with 16 bases between them. The CDR3 extends over 17 amino acids. The CDR3 is CASSQVQGTTSQETQYF. CDR3 sequence (DNA): TGTGCCAGCAGCCAAGTTCAGGGTACTACAAGCCAAGAGACCCAGTACTTC.

A few counts support this clonotype. The chain combines TRBV28 with TRBJ2-3; 12 nucleotides agree with TRBD2. CDR3 length: 20 amino acids. CDR1 MDHEN and CDR2 SYDVKM come from the germline V gene. Germline trimming cut 4 bases from V and 6 bases from J; bases unmatched to any gene: 20. The CDR3 region is CASSSYIFRSTSGRPDTQYF. The CDR3 DNA sequence: TGTGCCAGCAGTTCATATATATTTCGGTCGACTAGCGGGAGACCCGATACGCAGTATTTT. Full variable domain (rest looked up from reference TRBV28 and TRBJ2-3): DVKVTQSSRYLVKRTGEKVFLECVQDMDHENMFWYRQDPGLGLRLIYFSYDVKMKEKGDIPEGYSVSREKKERFSLILESASTNQTSMYLCASSSYIFRSTSGRPDTQYFGPGTRLTVL.

This clonotype was recorded at least ten times. V gene TRBV25-1 combines with J gene TRBJ2-1; D may match TRBD1 or TRBD2 (5 bases each). V was trimmed by 10 bases and J by 4 bases, leaving 17 bases between them. From germline, CDR1 is MGHDK and CDR2 SYGVNS. The CDR3 runs to 14 residues. The CDR3 nucleotides read TGTGCCATCGGAGGTGGGGCGGGTTACAATGAGCAGTTCTTC. It codes for CAIGGGAGYNEQFF.

This clonotype has just a few counts. The chain links TRBV20-1 to TRBJ2-3; perhaps TRBD2 as D (6 bases). Germline values: CDR1 DFQATT, CDR2 SNEGSKA (reference sequence). V was pared by 0 bases and J by 1 base, with 11 bases between. The CDR3 is 15 residues long. In nucleotides, the CDR3 is TGCAGTGCTAGAGATCCGCGGGGACGCACAGATACGCAGTATTTT. Its protein product is CSARDPRGRTDTQYF.

This clonotype was observed a few times. The rearrangement uses TRBV4-2 and TRBJ2-3; perhaps TRBD1 as D (5 bases). Germline loops: CDR1 LGHNA, CDR2 YNFKEQ. The V end was cut by 0 bases, the J end by 6 bases, with 16 bases between. The CDR3 sequence is 16 residues long. The CDR3 DNA is TGTGCCAGCAGCCAAGATTCTGCTGGGGCTGGGGATACGCAGTATTTT. Protein sequence: CASSQDSAGAGDTQYF.

This clonotype was observed many times. The rearrangement uses TRBV4-1 and TRBJ2-5; 9 nucleotides match TRBD2. Unmatched junction bases numbered 8, after V lost 1 base and J lost 5 bases. CDR3 size: 16 residues. Germline V gene data show CDR1 as MGHRA and CDR2 as YSYEKL. CDR3 nucleotides: TGCGCCAGCAGCCAAGGGTGGGGGACTAGCTACGAGACCCAGTACTTC. Protein product: CASSQGWGTSYETQYF.

The chain uses TRBV7-9 and TRBJ1-6; TRBD1 might be the D (5 bases). Germline CDR1 SEHNR, CDR2 FQNEAQ (reference sequence). This CDR3 has 16 amino acids. The V end lost 0 bases, the J end lost 7 bases, and 13 bases lay between the germline ends. The DNA of the CDR3 is TGTGCCAGCAGCTTAGCGGGGGGTGGCAGCAATTCACCCCTCCACTTT. It translates to CASSLAGGGSNSPLHF.